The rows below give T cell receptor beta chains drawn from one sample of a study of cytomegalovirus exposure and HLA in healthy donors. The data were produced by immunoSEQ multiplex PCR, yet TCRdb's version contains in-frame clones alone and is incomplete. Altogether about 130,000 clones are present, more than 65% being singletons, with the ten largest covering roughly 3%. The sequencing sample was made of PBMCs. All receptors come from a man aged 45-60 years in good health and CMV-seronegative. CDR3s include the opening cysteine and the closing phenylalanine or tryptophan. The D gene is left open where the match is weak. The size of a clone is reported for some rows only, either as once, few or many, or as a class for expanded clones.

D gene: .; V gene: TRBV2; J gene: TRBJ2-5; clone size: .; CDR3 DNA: TGTGCCAGCAATAGGGCGGGGCCTGAAGAGACCCAGTACTTC; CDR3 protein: CASNRAGPEETQYF
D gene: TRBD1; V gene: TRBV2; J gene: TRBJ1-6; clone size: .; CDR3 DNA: TGTGCCAGCGTTAAGGACAGGTTCTCCTATAATTCACCCCTCCACTTT; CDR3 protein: CASVKDRFSYNSPLHF
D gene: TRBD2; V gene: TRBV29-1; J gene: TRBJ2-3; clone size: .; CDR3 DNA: TGCAGCGTTAGTCGCGGGAGGACAGATACGCAGTATTTT; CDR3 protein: CSVSRGRTDTQYF
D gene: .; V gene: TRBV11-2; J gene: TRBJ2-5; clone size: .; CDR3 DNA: TGTGCCAGCAGCCCCGGGACTTTAGAGACCCAGTACTTC; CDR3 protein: CASSPGTLETQYF
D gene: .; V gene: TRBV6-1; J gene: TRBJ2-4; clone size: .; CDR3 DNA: TGTGCCAGCAAACTGGGGCTAATTCAGTACTTC; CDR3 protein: CASKLGLIQYF
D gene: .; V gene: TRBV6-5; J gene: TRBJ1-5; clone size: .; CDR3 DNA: TGTGCCAGCAGACAGGGACTAAGCAATCAGCCCCAGCATTTT; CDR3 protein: CASRQGLSNQPQHF
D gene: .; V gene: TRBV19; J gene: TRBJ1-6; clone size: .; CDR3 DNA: TGTGCCAGTACCCCAGGGAACTCCTATAATTCACCCCTCCACTTT; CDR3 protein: CASTPGNSYNSPLHF
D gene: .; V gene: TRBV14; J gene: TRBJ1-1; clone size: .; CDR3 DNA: TGTGCCAGCAGCCAAGACCAGAACACTGAAGCTTTCTTT; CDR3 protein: CASSQDQNTEAFF
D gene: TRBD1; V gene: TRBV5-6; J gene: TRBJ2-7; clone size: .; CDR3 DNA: TGTGCCAGCAGCTCAACTCCGGGACAGGAGGACCTGTCCTCCTACGAGCAGTACTTC; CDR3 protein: CASSSTPGQEDLSSYEQYF
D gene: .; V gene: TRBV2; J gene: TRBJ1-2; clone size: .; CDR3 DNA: TGTGCCAGCGTAGTCAGGGGCCAGTCCTATGGCTACACCTTC; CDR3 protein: CASVVRGQSYGYTF
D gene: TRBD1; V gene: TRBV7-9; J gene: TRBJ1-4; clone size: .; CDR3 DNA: TGTGCCAGCAGCTGGGGACAGGGGGGGAATGAAAAACTGTTTTTT; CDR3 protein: CASSWGQGGNEKLFF
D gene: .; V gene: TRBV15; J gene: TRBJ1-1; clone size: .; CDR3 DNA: TGTGCCACCAGCAGGGGGGGAAGAAACACTGAAGCTTTCTTT; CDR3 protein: CATSRGGRNTEAFF
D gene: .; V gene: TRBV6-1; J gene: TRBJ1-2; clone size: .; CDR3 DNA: TGTGCCGGCAGTGAGGGCAGGGGCCATAACTATGGCTACACCTTC; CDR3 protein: CAGSEGRGHNYGYTF
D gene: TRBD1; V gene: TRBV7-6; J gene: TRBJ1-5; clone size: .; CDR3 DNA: TGTGCCAGCAGCTTAGCAGGGGGCGGGCAGCCCCAGCATTTT; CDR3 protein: CASSLAGGGQPQHF
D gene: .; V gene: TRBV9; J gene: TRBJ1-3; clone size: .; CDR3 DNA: TGTGCCAGCAGCCCTCGGGGGGGAAACACCATATATTTT; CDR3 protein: CASSPRGGNTIYF
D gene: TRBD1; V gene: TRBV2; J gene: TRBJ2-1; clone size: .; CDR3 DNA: TGTGCCAGCAGCGGACAGGGAATGGTTGAGCAGTTCTTC; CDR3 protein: CASSGQGMVEQFF
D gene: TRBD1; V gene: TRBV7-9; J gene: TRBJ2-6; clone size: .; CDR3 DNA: TGTGCCAGCAGCCCACCGGGACAGGGCCCTGGGGCCAACGTCCTGACTTTC; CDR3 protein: CASSPPGQGPGANVLTF
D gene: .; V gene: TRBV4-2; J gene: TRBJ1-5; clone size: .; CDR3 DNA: TGTGCCAGCAGCCAAGATGTCTGGGAAGGGGTCTATCAGCCCCAGCATTTT; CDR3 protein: CASSQDVWEGVYQPQHF
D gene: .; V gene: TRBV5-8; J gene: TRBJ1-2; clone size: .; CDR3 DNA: TGTGCCAGCAGCTTGGATCACCGGCAGGATGGCTACACCTTC; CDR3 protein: CASSLDHRQDGYTF
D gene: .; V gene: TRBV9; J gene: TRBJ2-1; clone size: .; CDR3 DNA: TGTGCCAGCAGCGTCAGGGCGAATGAGCAGTTCTTC; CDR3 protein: CASSVRANEQFF
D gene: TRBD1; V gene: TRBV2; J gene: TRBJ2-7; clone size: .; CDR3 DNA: TGTGCCAGCAGTTACGGGACAGGGATGGGTAGGGAGCAGTACTTC; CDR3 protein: CASSYGTGMGREQYF
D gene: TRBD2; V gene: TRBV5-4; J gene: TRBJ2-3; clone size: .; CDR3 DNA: TGTGCCAGCAGCCAACTTCTCCGGGGGGGCACAGATACGCAGTATTTT; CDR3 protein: CASSQLLRGGTDTQYF
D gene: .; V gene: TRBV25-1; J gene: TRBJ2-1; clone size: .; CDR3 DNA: TGTGCCAGCACCTGGCGGTACAATGAGCAGTTCTTC; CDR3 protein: CASTWRYNEQFF
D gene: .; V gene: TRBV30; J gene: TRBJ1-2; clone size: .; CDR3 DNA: TGTGCCTCCCATCGAGGCCCCGGTGGCTACACCTTC; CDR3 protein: CASHRGPGGYTF
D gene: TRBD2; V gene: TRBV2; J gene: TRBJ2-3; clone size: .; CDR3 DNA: TGTGCCAGCAGTGGTCTGCGGGGGGCCACAGATACGCAGTATTTT; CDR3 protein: CASSGLRGATDTQYF
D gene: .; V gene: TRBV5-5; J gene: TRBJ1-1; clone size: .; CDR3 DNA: TGTGCCAGCAGCTCGGGCCGGGGGACTGAAGCTTTCTTT; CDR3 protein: CASSSGRGTEAFF
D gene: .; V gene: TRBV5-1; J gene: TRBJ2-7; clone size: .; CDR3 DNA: TGCGCCAGCAGCGGGGCACTCTACGAGCAGTACTTC; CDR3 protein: CASSGALYEQYF
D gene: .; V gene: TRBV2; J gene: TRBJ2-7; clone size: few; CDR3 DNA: TGTGCCAGCAATGGACAGCGAAGCTCCTACGAGCAGTACTTC; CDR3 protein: CASNGQRSSYEQYF
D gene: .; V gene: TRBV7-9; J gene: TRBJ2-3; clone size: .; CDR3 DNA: TGTGCCAGCAGCTTAGAGACGGGGCCCGGGGGTACGCAGTATTTT; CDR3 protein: CASSLETGPGGTQYF
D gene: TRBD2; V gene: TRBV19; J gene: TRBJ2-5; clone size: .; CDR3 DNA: TGTGCCAGTAGCACGACTAGCGGGGGAAGAGAGACCCAGTACTTC; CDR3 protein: CASSTTSGGRETQYF
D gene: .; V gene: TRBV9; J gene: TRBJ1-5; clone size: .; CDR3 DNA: TGTGCCAGCAGCGTCTTCCCGACCCAGGATCAGCCCCAGCATTTT; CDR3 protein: CASSVFPTQDQPQHF
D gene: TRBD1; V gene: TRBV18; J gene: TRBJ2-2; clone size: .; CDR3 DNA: TGTGCCAGCTCAAGGGACAGCACCGGGGAGCTGTTTTTT; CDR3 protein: CASSRDSTGELFF
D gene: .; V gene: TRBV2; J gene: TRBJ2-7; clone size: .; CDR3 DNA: TGTGCCAGCAGGACCCTGAGTTTCAACAACCGGGACATGTGGTACGAGCAGTACTTC; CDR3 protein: CASRTLSFNNRDMWYEQYF
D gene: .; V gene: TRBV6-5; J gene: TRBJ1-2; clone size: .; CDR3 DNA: TGTGCCAGCAGTTACTCCGGTGGGACACCCTATGGCTACACCTTC; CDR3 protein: CASSYSGGTPYGYTF
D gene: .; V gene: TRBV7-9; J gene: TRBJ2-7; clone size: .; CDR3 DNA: TGTGCCAGCAGCTTACAGGGCGCGTCCTACGAGCAGTACTTC; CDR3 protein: CASSLQGASYEQYF
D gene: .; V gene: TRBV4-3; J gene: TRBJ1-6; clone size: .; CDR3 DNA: TGCGCCAGCAGCCAAGGAGGTCGGCTTGGATCACCCCTCCACTTT; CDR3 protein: CASSQGGRLGSPLHF
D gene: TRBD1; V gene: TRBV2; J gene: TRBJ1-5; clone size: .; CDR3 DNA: TGTGCCAGCAACAGGGGAGTTGACCCCCAGCATTTT; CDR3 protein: CASNRGVDPQHF
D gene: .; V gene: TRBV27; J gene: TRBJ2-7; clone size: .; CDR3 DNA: TGTGCCAGCCGCGGCGGCCCCACCTACGAGCAGTACTTC; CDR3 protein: CASRGGPTYEQYF
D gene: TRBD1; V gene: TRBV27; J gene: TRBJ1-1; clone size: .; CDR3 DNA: TGTGCCAGCAGTTTATCTCAGGGGGATGGTGCCGTCAGAGCTTTCTTT; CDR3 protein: CASSLSQGDGAVRAFF
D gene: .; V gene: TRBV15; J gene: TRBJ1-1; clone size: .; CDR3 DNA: TGTGCCACCAGCAGAGATTTTTGGACAGCAAACACTGAAGCTTTCTTT; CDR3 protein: CATSRDFWTANTEAFF
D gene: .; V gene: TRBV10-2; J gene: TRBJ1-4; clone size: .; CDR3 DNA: TGCGCCAGCAGTGAAAGGGGTAGGGGGAATGAAAAACTGTTTTTT; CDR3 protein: CASSERGRGNEKLFF
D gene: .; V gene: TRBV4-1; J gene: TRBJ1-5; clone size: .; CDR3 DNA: TGCGCCAGCAGCCAAGGAGGTCAGCCCCAGCATTTT; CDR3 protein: CASSQGGQPQHF
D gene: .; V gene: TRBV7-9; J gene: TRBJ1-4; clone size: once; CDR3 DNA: TGTGCCAGCAGCTGGAGCGGGGGGCGCGAAAAACTGTTTTTT; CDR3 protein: CASSWSGGREKLFF
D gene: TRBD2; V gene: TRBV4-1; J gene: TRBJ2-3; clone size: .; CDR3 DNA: TGCGCCAGCAGCCAAGATCTAGCGGGGGCCACAGATACGCAGTATTTT; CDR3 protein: CASSQDLAGATDTQYF
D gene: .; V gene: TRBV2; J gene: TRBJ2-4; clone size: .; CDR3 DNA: TGTGCCAGCAGTTTGCTCGGGGGAGACAACATTCAGTACTTC; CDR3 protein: CASSLLGGDNIQYF
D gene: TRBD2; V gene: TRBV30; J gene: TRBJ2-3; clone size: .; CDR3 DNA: TGTGCCTGGAGTATGGGACTAGCGGACACAGATACGCAGTATTTT; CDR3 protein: CAWSMGLADTDTQYF
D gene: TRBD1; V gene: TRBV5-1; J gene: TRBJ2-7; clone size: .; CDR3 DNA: TGCGCCAGCAGCTCCACTTGGACAGGAGTAGAGCAGTACTTC; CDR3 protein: CASSSTWTGVEQYF
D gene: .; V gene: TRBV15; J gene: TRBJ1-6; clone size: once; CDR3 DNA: TGTGCCACCAGCAGACAGGGCTCCTATAATTCACCCCTCCACTTT; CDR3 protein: CATSRQGSYNSPLHF
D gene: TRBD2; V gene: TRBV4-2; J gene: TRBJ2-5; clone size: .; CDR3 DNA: TGTGCCAGCAGCCCGTCCGGGACTAGCGGCCAAGAGACCCAGTACTTC; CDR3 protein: CASSPSGTSGQETQYF
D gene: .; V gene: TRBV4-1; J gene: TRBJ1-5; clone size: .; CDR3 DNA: TGCGCCAGCAGCCAACAACCAGGGCGCCTTACTAGCAATCAGCCCCAGCATTTT; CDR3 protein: CASSQQPGRLTSNQPQHF
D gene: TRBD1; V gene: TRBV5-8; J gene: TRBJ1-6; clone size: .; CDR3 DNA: TGTGCCAGCAGCCCCCGGGACAGAGGACCCCTCCACTTT; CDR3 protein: CASSPRDRGPLHF
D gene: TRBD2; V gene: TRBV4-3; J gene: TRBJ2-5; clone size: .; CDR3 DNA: TGCGCCAGCAGCCAGGGTAGGACTAGCGGGGGACAAGAGACCCAGTACTTC; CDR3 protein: CASSQGRTSGGQETQYF
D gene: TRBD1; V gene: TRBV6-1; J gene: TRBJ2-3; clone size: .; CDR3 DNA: TGTGCCAGCAGTGACCGAAGGGGGGACAGGGGCGCAGATACGCAGTATTTT; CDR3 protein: CASSDRRGDRGADTQYF
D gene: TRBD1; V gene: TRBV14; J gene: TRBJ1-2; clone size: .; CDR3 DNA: TGTGCCAGCAGCCAAGGTAAGGAGGACAGGGGTATCTACGGCTACACCTTC; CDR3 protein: CASSQGKEDRGIYGYTF
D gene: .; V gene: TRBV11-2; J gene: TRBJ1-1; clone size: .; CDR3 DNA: TGTGCCAGCAGCTTAGAGTTCAGGGTAAAGTACACTGAAGCTTTCTTT; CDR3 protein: CASSLEFRVKYTEAFF
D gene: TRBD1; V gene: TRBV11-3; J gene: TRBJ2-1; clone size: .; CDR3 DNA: TGTGCCAGCAGCCAGGTGGGACAGGGGGCTGGTGAGCAGTTCTTC; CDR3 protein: CASSQVGQGAGEQFF